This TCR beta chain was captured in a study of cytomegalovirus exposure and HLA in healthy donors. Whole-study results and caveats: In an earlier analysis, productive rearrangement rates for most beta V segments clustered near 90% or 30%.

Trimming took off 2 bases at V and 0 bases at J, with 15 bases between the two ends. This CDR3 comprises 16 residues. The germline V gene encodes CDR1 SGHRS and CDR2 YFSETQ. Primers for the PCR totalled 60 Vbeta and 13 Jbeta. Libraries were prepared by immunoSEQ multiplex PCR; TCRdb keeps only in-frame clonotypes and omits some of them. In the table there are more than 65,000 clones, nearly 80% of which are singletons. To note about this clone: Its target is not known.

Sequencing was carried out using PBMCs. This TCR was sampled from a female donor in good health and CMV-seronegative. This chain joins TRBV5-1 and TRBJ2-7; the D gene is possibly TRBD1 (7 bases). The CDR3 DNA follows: TGCGCCAGCAGCTTAGGAGGGACAGCCGTCTCCTACGAGCAGTACTTC. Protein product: CASSLGGTAVSYEQYF.